This entry concerns a single TCR beta chain. Its antigen remains unknown. The sample belongs to a study of Graves' ophthalmopathy and Graves' hyperthyroidism. Study-wide context: Blood was drawn at initial diagnosis, before any treatment.

Overall study findings and caveats: Ophthalmopathy was separated from stable hyperthyroidism by a 13-signature model with over 85% sensitivity and approximately 81% specificity.

RNA transcripts served as template for amplifying TCR beta CDR3 sequences. HTBI primers were used in a first-round RT-PCR, which preceded a second-round multiplex PCR. MiXCR was run by TCRdb on the multiplex PCR reads, yielding one entry per CDR3 protein. The sample carries about 400,000 distinct CDR3 sequences, about a sixth recorded once. Ophthalmopathy in the donors was of moderate-to-severe activity, with CAS ≥3, NOSPECS ≥4 and duration under 3 months. The authors diagnosed from clinical symptoms, serum thyroxine, TRAb, thyroid ultrasound and orbital computed tomography. This clonotype was obtained from a young woman with Graves' ophthalmopathy. The material sequenced was peripheral blood.

CDR3 DNA sequence: TGTGCCACCGGAAACAAGCGGGTTGGGAAAAACATTCAGTACTTC. It translates to CATGNKRVGKNIQYF. J is TRBJ2-4 and V is TRBV28, with a weak D call TRBD2 (6 bases). The length of the CDR3 is 15 residues. Trimming removed 10 bases at V and 4 bases at J, with 20 bases between. The germline CDR1 and CDR2 sequences are MDHEN and SYDVKM.